This TCR beta chain was identified during a study of T cells in Graves' hyperthyroidism and ophthalmopathy (dated by TCRdb to between 2018 and 2021). Context from the whole study: Peripheral blood samples were taken at initial diagnosis, before any treatment was given. TCR Vbeta CDR3 sequencing of fewer than 150 peripheral blood samples (roughly 41 ophthalmopathy, 70 to 85 hyperthyroidism and roughly 17 progressor patients) is reported in the paper. After sampling, hyperthyroidism patients received methimazole starting at 30 mg daily, and ophthalmopathy patients received high-dose intravenous methylprednisolone. Thyroid tissue and blood T-cell repertoires from about six Graves' hyperthyroidism patients were also compared in the study. The 90 or so discovery patients were randomly split 7:3 into training and test sets. Prospective prediction of ophthalmopathy was tested in an independent validation cohort consisting of fewer than 20 hyperthyroidism patients and 15 to 17 patients who later progressed to ophthalmopathy. A discovery cohort of roughly 96 patients, roughly 45 with Graves' ophthalmopathy and 57 with stable Graves' hyperthyroidism, was used to find distinguishing TCR V-J signatures.

At least ten counts were recorded for this clonotype. Its antigen remains undetermined. No base qualities exist here, and no much larger clone lies one base off it. The TCR beta CDR3 regions were amplified from the RNA transcripts. The first round of RT-PCR for the TCR CDR3 was performed with the HTBI primer set and the Qiagen OneStep RT-PCR kit. Libraries were constructed in a second round of multiplex PCR, after which size selection and purification were carried out. Sequencing of the libraries was done on an Illumina HiSeq2000 using paired-end 100 bp reads. Under the source paper's analysis protocol: SOAPnuke was used to process the raw data, with reads discarded if the reads contained adapters or uncalled bases, had a mean Phred below 15, or lacked an exact constant-primer or identifier match. High-quality paired reads were merged with COPE v1.2.5, and unique nucleotide sequences were defined as clonotypes. MiTCR v1.1 was used to align clonotypes to the IMGT TRBV, TRBD and TRBJ reference segments. The analysis was restricted to V-J combinations with a frequency above 0.0001, which together covered 99% to 99.2% of the repertoires. The TCS score was defined as the ratio of F50 (clonal expansion) to E x V (chaos), calculated using BLOSUM62-based TCRdist between CDR3 peptides within each V-J. Welch's t-statistics and random forest reduced around 550 V-J features to 13, which were used in a naive Bayes classifier (R e1071). Through fastp at Q25 and MiXCR, TCRdb rebuilt clones from the public reads, retaining in-frame beta chains. All rows with the same CDR3 protein become a single entry with the most common DNA and genes. The V and J calls, along with clone size, are taken from TCRdb and not from the paper's own processing. The sample profile shows fewer than 450,000 distinct CDR3 sequences; about 15% of them were found once. Roughly a third of the sample goes to the ten largest clones.

Relative to germline, V is 6 bases shorter and J is 8 bases shorter, with 19 bases between their ends. CDR3 length: 14 amino acids, cysteine to phenylalanine. The sequence is cut down to CDR3 DNA, 42 bases in frame from base 1. CDR1 and CDR2, per the germline V gene, are SNHLY and FYNNEI. The full study reports these points: A model built on a 13 V-J signature distinguished ophthalmopathy from stable hyperthyroidism, reaching over 85% sensitivity and under 84% specificity in cross-validation and 80%/75% in testing. Sample size was not statistically predetermined, and investigators were not blinded to group allocation. Most expanded thyroid clonotypes (frequency above 0.001) were also detected in blood, suggesting blood repertoires may reflect thyroid immune responses. In validation, the model predicted progression to ophthalmopathy a median of approximately 6.6 months before onset, with about 71% sensitivity and about 72% specificity.

Hyperthyroidism patients were newly diagnosed, had a disease duration of under 2 months, and were aged 18 to 65 years. Exclusion was applied to patients with uncontrolled infections, other autoimmune diseases, pregnancy or lactation. Diagnoses relied on clinical symptoms, serum thyroxine and TRAb, thyroid ultrasound and orbital computed tomography. For progressor patients, blood was drawn at the first diagnosis of hyperthyroidism, before any ophthalmopathy symptoms had appeared. PBMCs were separated from approximately 10 ml of fresh peripheral blood using Ficoll-Paque density gradient centrifugation. Patients classed as progressors first received a Graves' hyperthyroidism diagnosis and then went on to develop ophthalmopathy during follow-up. Total RNA was extracted with Trizol reagent, and quality was checked on an Agilent 2100 Bioanalyzer.

The rearranged segments are TRBV2 and TRBJ1-1, with the D gene uncertain. The sample taken for sequencing was blood. This clonotype was sampled from a woman aged 25 to 39 with Graves' hyperthyroidism that later progressed to Graves' ophthalmopathy. In nucleotide form, the sequence is TGTGCCAGCAGAAGGGAGGGCTACGGGATGGAAGCTTTCTTT. Its amino acids are CASRREGYGMEAFF.